The next 21 T cell receptor beta chains were all read from a single sample in a study of blood T cells in healthy people across ages. Using a J-beta primer mix together with a sample-barcoded 5' primer, a second PCR was run for about 6 to 11 cycles. TCRdb reprocessed the 5' RACE reads with MiXCR, giving one entry per CDR3 protein. The table shows about 1.4 million distinct CDR3 sequences, with roughly 64% occurring only once. The sequenced sample was blood. The receptors were sampled from a man younger than 30 in good health.

J is TRBJ1-4 and V is TRBV6-1; D not resolved. The CDR3 sequence is 12 residues long. V lost 7 bases, J lost 6 bases, and 9 bases lay in between. Germline CDR1 MNHNS, CDR2 SASEGT. As DNA, the CDR3 is TGTGCCAGCACCGATCGAGATGAAAAACTGTTTTTT. It specifies CASTDRDEKLFF.

The chain joins TRBV12-3 or TRBV12-4 to TRBJ2-3, with 11 bases that match TRBD2. V shed 3 bases and J 6 bases; nucleotides not matched to a gene: 8. This CDR3 is built from 16 residues. The CDR3 DNA follows: TGTGCCAGCAGTTTGCGGCTAGCGGGAGGTCGGGATACGCAGTATTTT. This codes for CASSLRLAGGRDTQYF.

This chain connects TRBV13 to TRBJ1-2, with TRBD1 as a possible D gene (5 bases). Germline V gene lookup returns CDR1 PRHDT and CDR2 FYEKMQ (reference sequence). V lost 4 bases and J lost 7, with 10 bases in between. The CDR3 totals 12 residues. CDR3 amino acids: CASSSGTSGYTF. The DNA of the CDR3 is TGTGCCAGCAGCTCAGGGACGAGTGGCTACACCTTC.

The chain joins TRBV27 to TRBJ2-1; unclear D gene. The CDR3 runs 15 residues. Germline lookup yields CDR1 MNHEY and CDR2 SMNVEV (reference sequence). V lost 8 bases, J lost 2 bases, and 16 bases lay in between. The CDR3 coding sequence is TGTGCCAGCTGCTACCAAGGGCTTCCCTACAATGAGCAGTTCTTC. It encodes CASCYQGLPYNEQFF.

The rearrangement joins TRBV18 to TRBJ2-7; 10 bases are a match to TRBD1. Losses at the gene ends were 2 bases for V and 3 bases for J; bases not matched to a gene: 7. The CDR3 extends over 16 amino acids. The V gene's germline CDR1 is KGHSH and CDR2 LQKENI. CDR3 nucleotides: TGTGCCAGCTCACCAAGTCGGGGGACAGGGGACTACGAGCAGTACTTC. As protein: CASSPSRGTGDYEQYF.

CDR3 nucleotides: TGTGCCAGCAGCTTATGGGCGGGGGGCTCCTACAATGAGCAGTTCTTC. Translating gives CASSLWAGGSYNEQFF. The chain recombines TRBV7-2 with TRBJ2-1; 8 positions match TRBD2. The V segment lost 2 bases and the J segment 0 bases; nucleotides outside the gene matches: 3. Germline V gene sequence: CDR1 SGHTA, CDR2 FQGNSA. CDR3 length equals 16 residues.

The chain links TRBV27 to TRBJ2-7, with D tentatively TRBD2 (5 bases). The V and J ends lost 0 bases and 4 bases respectively, with 13 bases between them. The CDR3 length is 15 residues. Germline V CDR1 and CDR2: MNHEY, SMNVEV (reference sequence). The DNA for the CDR3 is TGTGCCAGCAGTTTATCGCCGTTTGGGAGATACGAGCAGTACTTC. It is translated as CASSLSPFGRYEQYF.

This clonotype was counted once. The chain links TRBV4-1 to TRBJ2-5, with D unclear. This CDR3 is 15 amino acids long. Germline V gene sequence: CDR1 MGHRA, CDR2 YSYEKL. Trimming shortened V by 1 base and J by 0 bases, and 9 bases separated the two germline ends. Written as DNA, the CDR3 is TGCGCCAGCAGCCAAGGGAGTCCGTACCAAGAGACCCAGTACTTC. Its protein product is CASSQGSPYQETQYF.

The chain couples TRBV29-1 to TRBJ2-3; D is unresolved. This CDR3 is built from 15 residues. Trimming cost V 2 bases and J 2 bases, with 14 bases left between them. Germline assignment: CDR1 SQVTM and CDR2 ANQGSEA. CDR3 DNA sequence: TGCAGCGTTGAATCCGGGCGAGGTTTCACAGATACGCAGTATTTT. Translated, it gives CSVESGRGFTDTQYF.

The genes are TRBV20-1 and TRBJ2-7; D remains unclear. Germline values: CDR1 DFQATT, CDR2 SNEGSKA (reference sequence). This CDR3 is built from 16 residues. V was trimmed by 2 bases and J by 0 bases, leaving 17 bases between them. DNA of the CDR3: TGCAGTGCTAGATCGGAACTCTTACCGAGCTCCTACGAGCAGTACTTC. Its protein product is CSARSELLPSSYEQYF.

This clonotype was counted once. The chain links TRBV5-4 to TRBJ2-5, with unresolved D. The CDR3 loop spans 12 amino acids. V was pared by 6 bases and J by 5 bases, with 11 bases between. The germline V gene encodes CDR1 SGHNT and CDR2 YYREEE (reference sequence). This CDR3 is CASKNVGETQYF. CDR3 DNA sequence: TGTGCCAGCAAGAACGTAGGGGAGACCCAGTACTTC.

This clonotype appeared once. The chain uses TRBV3-1 and TRBJ2-7, with TRBD1 matching over 7 bases. Germline V gene lookup returns CDR1 LGHDT and CDR2 YNNKEL (reference sequence). This CDR3 region has 14 residues. V was pared by 4 bases and J by 2 bases, with 5 bases of the junction left unmatched. The DNA of the CDR3 is TGTGCCAGCAGCCGTCAGGGGGACCCCTACGAGCAGTACTTC. This encodes CASSRQGDPYEQYF.

This clonotype has more than one count but fewer than ten. This chain connects TRBV29-1 to TRBJ2-7, with D perhaps matching TRBD2 (6 bases). The ends were cut back, 0 bases at V and 1 base at J, with 25 bases in the middle. Germline V lookup: CDR1 SQVTM, CDR2 ANQGSEA. The CDR3 covers 19 residues. The CDR3 loop reads CSVEDPKGTGSLVSYEQYF. CDR3 DNA sequence: TGCAGCGTTGAAGATCCTAAGGGGACCGGGAGCTTGGTTTCCTACGAGCAGTACTTC.

This rearrangement joins TRBV6-5 to TRBJ1-2, with D unclear. V lost 2 bases and J lost 8, with 21 bases in between. CDR1 MNHEY and CDR2 SVGAGI come from the germline V gene. The CDR3 length is 16 residues. The CDR3 sequence: CASSYSSPSFSGGYTF. As DNA, the CDR3 is TGTGCCAGCAGTTACAGCTCTCCCAGTTTTTCCGGAGGCTACACCTTC.

The V and J genes are TRBV20-1 and TRBJ2-1; D uncertain. Germline V gene lookup returns CDR1 DFQATT and CDR2 SNEGSKA (reference sequence). Trimming pared 8 bases from V and 0 bases from J, leaving 5 bases between. This CDR3 has 11 residues. In DNA, the CDR3 is TGCAGTCATGTCTCCTACAATGAGCAGTTCTTC. Amino acids: CSHVSYNEQFF.

The chain links TRBV24-1 to TRBJ1-5; D is possibly TRBD1 (5 bases). CDR1 is KGHDR, CDR2 SFDVKD, per germline. There are 15 residues in the CDR3. Trimming took off 2 bases at V and 7 bases at J, with 14 bases between the two ends. This CDR3 is CATSDSVGRGQPQHF. The CDR3 DNA reads TGTGCCACCAGTGATTCAGTGGGGCGAGGACAGCCCCAGCATTTT.

The rearrangement joins TRBV7-2 to TRBJ2-3; 10 bases are shared with TRBD1. The CDR3 is 14 residues long. Germline CDR1 SGHTA, CDR2 FQGNSA. Unmatched junction bases numbered 7, after V lost 7 bases and J lost 6 bases. DNA for the CDR3: TGTGCCAGCACATCGGACAGGGGGGCTGATACGCAGTATTTT. Translated: CASTSDRGADTQYF.

This chain links TRBV18 with TRBJ1-2; 7 bases line up with TRBD1. Germline assignment: CDR1 KGHSH and CDR2 LQKENI. CDR3 length: 16 amino acids. The V segment lost 3 bases and the J segment 4 bases; nucleotides outside the gene matches: 11. For the CDR3, the DNA is TGTGCCAGCTCACCCGGCGGACAGGCTATATTCTATGGCTACACCTTC. Its translation: CASSPGGQAIFYGYTF.

The gene calls are TRBV6-2 or TRBV6-3 and TRBJ2-1, with TRBD2 identical over 9 bases. The junction had 5 bases not matched to a gene; V was cut back by 2 bases and J by 6 bases. CDR3 length equals 15 residues. Germline V gives CDR1 MNHEY, CDR2 SVGEGT. The CDR3 DNA reads as TGTGCCAGCAGTTACGATGGCGGGAGGGCCAATGAGCAGTTCTTC. It translates to CASSYDGGRANEQFF.

The rearrangement joins TRBV27 to TRBJ2-7, with D perhaps TRBD2 (5 bases). Trimming pared 3 bases from V and 2 bases from J, leaving 11 bases between. The CDR3 has 14 residues. Germline CDR1 MNHEY, CDR2 SMNVEV (reference sequence). The CDR3 nucleotides read TGTGCCAGCAGTTTGGGCGGGCCGACCTACGAGCAGTACTTC. It translates to CASSLGGPTYEQYF.

This rearrangement joins TRBV11-2 to TRBJ2-4; no reliable D call. The J call may be wrong; the DNA end is better matched by TRBJ2-5. This CDR3 is 15 amino acids long. The V gene's germline CDR1 is SGHAT and CDR2 FQNNGV. CDR3 in amino acids: CASSLFAGFQETQYF. DNA of the CDR3: TGTGCCAGCAGCTTATTTGCAGGTTTCCAAGAGACCCAGTACTTC.